The sequence of this T cell receptor beta chain was determined in a study of T cells in Graves' hyperthyroidism and ophthalmopathy. Points from the study as a whole: Also found in blood were most expanded thyroid clonotypes above 0.001.

This clonotype was detected many times. The antigen is undetermined. Amplification of TCR beta CDR3 regions was performed using RNA transcripts as template. The HTBI primer set drove a first-round RT-PCR of the TCR CDR3. TCRdb ran MiXCR on the multiplex PCR reads and lists one entry per CDR3 protein. The sample consists of approximately 520,000 distinct CDR3 sequences, around 21% of them appearing once. It was uncontrolled infection, other autoimmune disease, pregnancy or lactation that excluded patients. The material sequenced was blood. The origin of this receptor is a man younger than 35 with Graves' hyperthyroidism.

The CDR3: CASKNAGGHGYTF. The CDR3 DNA follows: TGTGCCAGCAAGAACGCAGGGGGCCATGGCTACACCTTC. V and J are TRBV6-5 and TRBJ1-2; TRBD1 agrees at 8 bases. Germline loops: CDR1 MNHEY, CDR2 SVGAGI. CDR3 length: 13 amino acids. V lost 7 bases, J lost 6 bases, and 7 bases stayed unmatched.